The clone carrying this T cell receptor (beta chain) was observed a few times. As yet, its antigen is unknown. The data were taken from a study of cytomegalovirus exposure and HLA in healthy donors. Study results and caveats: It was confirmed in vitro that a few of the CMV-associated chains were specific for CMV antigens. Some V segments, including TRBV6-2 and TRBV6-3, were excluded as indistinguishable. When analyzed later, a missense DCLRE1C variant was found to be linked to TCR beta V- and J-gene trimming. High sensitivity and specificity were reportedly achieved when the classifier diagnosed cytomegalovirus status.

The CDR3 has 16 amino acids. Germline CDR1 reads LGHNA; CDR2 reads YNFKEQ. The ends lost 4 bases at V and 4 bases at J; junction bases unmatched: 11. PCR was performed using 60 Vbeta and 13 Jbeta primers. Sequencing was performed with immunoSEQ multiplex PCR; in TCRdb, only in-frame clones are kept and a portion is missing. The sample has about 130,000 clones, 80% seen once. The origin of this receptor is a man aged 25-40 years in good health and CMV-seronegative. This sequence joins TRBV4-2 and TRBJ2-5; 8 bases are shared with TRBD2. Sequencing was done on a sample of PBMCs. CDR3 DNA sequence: TGTGCCAGCAGCCCCCGTGGTGGGGCGGGAGGAGAGACCCAGTACTTC. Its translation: CASSPRGGAGGETQYF.